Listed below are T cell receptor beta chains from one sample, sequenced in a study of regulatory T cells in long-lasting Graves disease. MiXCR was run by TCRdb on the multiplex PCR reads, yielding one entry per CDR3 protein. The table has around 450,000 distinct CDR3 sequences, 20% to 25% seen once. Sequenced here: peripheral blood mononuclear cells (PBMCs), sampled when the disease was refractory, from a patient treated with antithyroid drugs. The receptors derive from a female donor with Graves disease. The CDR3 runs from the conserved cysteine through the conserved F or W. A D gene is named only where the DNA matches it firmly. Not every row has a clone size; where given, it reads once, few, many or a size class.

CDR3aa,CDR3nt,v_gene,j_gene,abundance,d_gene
CASSFGLTYEQYF,TGTGCCAGCAGCTTCGGACTCACCTACGAGCAGTACTTC,TRBV13,TRBJ2-7,many,-
CASSIGPGNQETQYF,TGCGCCAGCAGCATCGGGCCGGGAAATCAAGAGACCCAGTACTTC,TRBV5-1,TRBJ2-5,-,-
CATSDLQVFGGRETQYF,TGTGCCACCAGTGATTTGCAAGTCTTTGGAGGGAGGGAGACCCAGTACTTC,TRBV24-1,TRBJ2-5,many,-
CASRNGRLAGVWEQYF,TGTGCCAGCAGGAATGGCCGACTAGCGGGAGTATGGGAGCAGTACTTC,TRBV5-5,TRBJ2-7,many,TRBD2
CVSGTGGARLEKLFF,TGTGTATCGGGGACAGGGGGCGCGAGGCTCGAAAAACTGTTTTTT,TRBV28,TRBJ1-4,many,TRBD1
CSARLPGLAFPARSGELFF,TGCAGTGCTAGACTACCGGGACTAGCGTTCCCCGCGCGGAGCGGGGAGCTGTTTTTT,TRBV20-1,TRBJ2-2,few,TRBD2
CASSLLIQQPQHF,TGTGCCAGCAGTTTATTAATACAGCAGCCCCAGCATTTT,TRBV28,TRBJ1-5,many,-
CASSRPLAGGLHEELFF,TGTGCCAGCAGCCGCCCACTAGCGGGGGGACTCCACGAGGAGCTGTTTTTT,TRBV13,TRBJ2-2,-,TRBD2
CASNPGQGHQPQHF,TGTGCCAGCAATCCGGGACAGGGCCATCAGCCCCAGCATTTT,TRBV6-1,TRBJ1-5,many,TRBD1
CSVAGVGETQYF,TGCAGCGTTGCGGGAGTGGGAGAGACCCAGTACTTC,TRBV29-1,TRBJ2-5,many,-
CSAESYNEQFF,TGCAGCGCCGAAAGCTACAATGAGCAGTTCTTC,TRBV29-1,TRBJ2-1,-,-
CASSQEGVSYEQYF,TGTGCCAGCAGCCAAGAGGGAGTATCCTACGAGCAGTACTTC,TRBV4-2,TRBJ2-7,-,-
CASSLTGAIQPQHF,TGTGCCAGCAGTTTGACAGGGGCAATTCAGCCCCAGCATTTT,TRBV28,TRBJ1-5,-,TRBD1
CASSPSGPGDTEAFF,TGTGCCAGCAGCCCCTCAGGCCCAGGGGACACTGAAGCTTTCTTT,TRBV7-9,TRBJ1-1,-,-
CSATGRESYEQYF,TGCAGCGCAACGGGCAGGGAATCCTACGAGCAGTACTTC,TRBV29-1,TRBJ2-7,-,-
CASAPYSGDTEAFF,TGTGCCAGCGCGCCCTACTCGGGGGACACTGAAGCTTTCTTT,TRBV28,TRBJ1-1,-,-
CASSAPHNGYTF,TGTGCCAGCAGTGCCCCACACAATGGCTACACCTTC,TRBV25-1,TRBJ1-2,many,-
CASSHGVGQPQHF,TGTGCCAGCAGCCACGGGGTGGGCCAGCCCCAGCATTTT,TRBV14,TRBJ1-5,-,-
CASSSRLPTVYGYTF,TGTGCCAGCAGTTCTCGCCTACCTACCGTCTATGGCTACACCTTC,TRBV27,TRBJ1-2,many,-
CASSPPKRWLELFF,TGTGCCAGCAGCCCACCCAAGAGGTGGTTGGAGCTGTTTTTT,TRBV11-2,TRBJ2-2,many,-
CSAGTQGSDQPQHF,TGCAGTGCTGGCACTCAGGGCTCGGATCAGCCCCAGCATTTT,TRBV20-1,TRBJ1-5,many,-
CSVEVWGGLQETQYF,TGCAGCGTTGAAGTGTGGGGGGGGCTTCAAGAGACCCAGTACTTC,TRBV29-1,TRBJ2-5,many,-
CASSLEYTLETQYF,TGTGCCAGCAGCTTAGAGTACACCTTGGAGACCCAGTACTTC,TRBV7-9,TRBJ2-5,-,-
CTSSQEGGDNTEAFF,TGTACCAGCAGCCAAGAGGGAGGAGATAACACTGAAGCTTTCTTT,TRBV3-1,TRBJ1-1,-,-
CASSLGEANVLTF,TGTGCCAGCAGCCTGGGGGAAGCCAACGTCCTGACTTTC,TRBV12-3/TRBV12-4,TRBJ2-6,few,-
CASSLKYYDGDPNGYTF,TGTGCCAGCAGCTTAAAGTACTACGACGGAGACCCCAATGGCTACACCTTC,TRBV7-9,TRBJ1-2,-,-
CASSQGVSYEQYF,TGTGCCAGCAGTCAGGGGGTTAGCTACGAGCAGTACTTC,TRBV28,TRBJ2-7,many,TRBD1
CASSLGIGGTDTQYF,TGTGCCAGCAGTTTAGGGATCGGGGGCACAGATACGCAGTATTTT,TRBV27,TRBJ2-3,-,-
CAIGGQGNYGYTF,TGTGCCATCGGGGGACAGGGAAACTATGGCTACACCTTC,TRBV10-3,TRBJ1-2,-,TRBD1
CSAFDSMNTEAFF,TGCAGTGCTTTTGACAGCATGAACACTGAAGCTTTCTTT,TRBV20-1,TRBJ1-1,-,-
CSWLSYEQYF,TGCAGTTGGCTTTCCTACGAGCAGTACTTC,TRBV20-1,TRBJ2-7,many,-
CASSRSGVEPQHF,TGTGCCAGCAGTCGCTCAGGGGTTGAGCCCCAGCATTTT,TRBV28,TRBJ1-5,many,-
CASSLPGLAGAETQYF,TGTGCCAGCAGCCTCCCGGGACTAGCGGGAGCGGAGACCCAGTACTTC,TRBV7-9,TRBJ2-5,many,TRBD2
CASSLSGQFNYGYTF,TGTGCCAGCAGTTTGTCGGGACAGTTTAACTATGGCTACACCTTC,TRBV28,TRBJ1-2,many,TRBD1
CASSERGWALLSYTF,TGTGCCAGCAGTGAACGGGGTTGGGCTCTCCTTAGCTACACCTTC,TRBV2,TRBJ1-2,many,-
CARSPLAGDVQETQYF,TGTGCCAGAAGCCCACTAGCGGGAGATGTGCAAGAGACCCAGTACTTC,TRBV6-2/TRBV6-3,TRBJ2-5,once,TRBD2
CASSLTGRGLAGPSYEQYF,TGTGCCAGCAGTCTCACAGGCCGCGGACTAGCGGGGCCCTCCTACGAGCAGTACTTC,TRBV12-3/TRBV12-4,TRBJ2-7,-,TRBD2
CASSLTLGPRDTEAFF,TGTGCCAGCAGTCTTACCCTGGGACCTAGGGACACTGAAGCTTTCTTT,TRBV12-3/TRBV12-4,TRBJ1-1,many,-
CAIGDRGLSYEQYF,TGTGCCATCGGAGACAGGGGCCTCTCCTACGAGCAGTACTTC,TRBV28,TRBJ2-7,-,TRBD1
CASSVGGGTQTQYF,TGTGCCAGCAGCGTAGGAGGCGGAACCCAGACCCAGTACTTC,TRBV9,TRBJ2-5,-,-
CASRTGTGVDYGYTF,TGTGCCAGCAGAACCGGGACAGGTGTTGACTATGGCTACACCTTC,TRBV6-2/TRBV6-3,TRBJ1-2,many,TRBD1
CASTRTVTSSGANVLTF,TGTGCCAGTACCAGGACAGTCACTTCCTCTGGGGCCAACGTCCTGACTTTC,TRBV19,TRBJ2-6,few,-
CASSLERGGFNSPLHF,TGTGCCAGCAGCTTAGAGAGAGGGGGCTTTAATTCACCCCTCCACTTT,TRBV7-2,TRBJ1-6,few,TRBD1